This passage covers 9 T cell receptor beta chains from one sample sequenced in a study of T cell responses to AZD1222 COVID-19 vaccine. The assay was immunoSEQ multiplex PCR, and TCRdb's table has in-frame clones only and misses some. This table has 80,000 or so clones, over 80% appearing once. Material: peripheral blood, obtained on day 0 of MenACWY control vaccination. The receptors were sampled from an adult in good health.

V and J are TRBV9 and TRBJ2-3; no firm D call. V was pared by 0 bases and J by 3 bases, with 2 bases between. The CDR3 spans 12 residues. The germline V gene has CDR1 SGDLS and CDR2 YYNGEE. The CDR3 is CASSVATDTQYF. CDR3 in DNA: TGTGCCAGCAGCGTAGCAACAGATACGCAGTATTTT.

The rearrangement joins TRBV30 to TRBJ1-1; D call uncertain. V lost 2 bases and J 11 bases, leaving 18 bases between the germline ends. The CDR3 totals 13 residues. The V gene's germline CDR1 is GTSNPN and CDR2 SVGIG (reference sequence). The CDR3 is CAWSLPGSSRAFF. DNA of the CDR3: TGTGCCTGGAGTCTACCGGGCTCGAGCCGGGCTTTCTTT.

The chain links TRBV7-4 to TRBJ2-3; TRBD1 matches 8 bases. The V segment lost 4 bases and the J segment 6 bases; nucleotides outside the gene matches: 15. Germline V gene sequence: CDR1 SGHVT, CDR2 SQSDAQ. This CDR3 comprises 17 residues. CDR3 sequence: CASSCGSTDRETDTQYF. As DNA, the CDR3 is TGTGCCAGCAGCTGTGGTTCTACGGACAGGGAGACGGATACGCAGTATTTT.

The DNA for the CDR3 is TGTGCCAGCAGCCGGGGGGCCGAGAACACTGAAGCTTTCTTT. As protein: CASSRGAENTEAFF. J is TRBJ1-1 and V is TRBV11-2, with D maybe TRBD1 (6 bases). CDR3 size: 14 residues. V lost 5 bases and J lost 1, with 11 bases in between. The germline V gene has CDR1 SGHAT and CDR2 FQNNGV.

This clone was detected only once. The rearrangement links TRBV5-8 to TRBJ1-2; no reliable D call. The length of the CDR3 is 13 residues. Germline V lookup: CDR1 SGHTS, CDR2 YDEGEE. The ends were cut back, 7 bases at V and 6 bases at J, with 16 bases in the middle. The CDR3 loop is CASLDPIKDGYTF. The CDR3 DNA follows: TGTGCCAGCTTAGACCCGATAAAGGATGGCTACACCTTC.

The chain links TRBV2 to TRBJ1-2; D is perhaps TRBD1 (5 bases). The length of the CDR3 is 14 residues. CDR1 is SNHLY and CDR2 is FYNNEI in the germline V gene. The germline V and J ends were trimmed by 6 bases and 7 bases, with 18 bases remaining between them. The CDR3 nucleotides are TGTGCCAGCAGCCCACAGGATGGACCTGGTGGCTACACCTTC. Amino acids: CASSPQDGPGGYTF.

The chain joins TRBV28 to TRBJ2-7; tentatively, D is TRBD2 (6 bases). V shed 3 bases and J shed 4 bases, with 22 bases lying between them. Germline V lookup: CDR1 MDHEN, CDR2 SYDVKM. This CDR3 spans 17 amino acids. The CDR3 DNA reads TGTGCCAGCAGTTTCTATAGTCTGCGGGAAAGGCGGTACGAGCAGTACTTC. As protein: CASSFYSLRERRYEQYF. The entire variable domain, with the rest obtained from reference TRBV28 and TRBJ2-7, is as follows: DVKVTQSSRYLVKRTGEKVFLECVQDMDHENMFWYRQDPGLGLRLIYFSYDVKMKEKGDIPEGYSVSREKKERFSLILESASTNQTSMYLCASSFYSLRERRYEQYFGPGTRLTVT.

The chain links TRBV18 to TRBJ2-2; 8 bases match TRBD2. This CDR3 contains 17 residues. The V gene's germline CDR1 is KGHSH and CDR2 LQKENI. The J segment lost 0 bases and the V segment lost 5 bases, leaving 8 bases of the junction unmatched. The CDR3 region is CASSIYALAANTGELFF. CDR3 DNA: TGTGCCAGCTCAATTTATGCACTAGCGGCGAACACCGGGGAGCTGTTTTTT.

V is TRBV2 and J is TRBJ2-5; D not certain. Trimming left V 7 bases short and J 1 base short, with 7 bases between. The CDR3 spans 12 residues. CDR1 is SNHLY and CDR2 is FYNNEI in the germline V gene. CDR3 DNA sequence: TGTGCCAGCATGGCCAGCCAAGAGACCCAGTACTTC. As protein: CASMASQETQYF. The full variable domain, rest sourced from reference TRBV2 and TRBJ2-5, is EPEVTQTPSHQVTQMGQEVILRCVPISNHLYFYWYRQILGQKVEFLVSFYNNEISEKSEIFDDQFSVERPDGSNFTLKIRSTKLEDSAMYFCASMASQETQYFGPGTRLLVL.